This T cell receptor (beta chain) was recovered during a study of immune evolution from preneoplasia to lung adenocarcinoma (dated by TCRdb to the early 2020s). Context from the whole study: No AAH lesions showed HLA loss of heterozygosity, compared with 6% to 7.5% of AIS, less than 18% of MIA and less than 35% of ADC lesions. The study combined immune gene expression, TCR sequencing and multiplex immunofluorescence to profile immune contexture across lung adenocarcinoma precursors and invasive adenocarcinoma. Resected precursor lesions (AAH, AIS, MIA) and invasive adenocarcinomas were compared against paired morphologically normal lung tissue. The sample size depended on which specimens were available, not on a prior power calculation. The immune data were integrated with whole exome sequencing and methylation data from the same cohort of nodules. A total of under 60 patients with pulmonary nodules who underwent surgical resection were included in the overall cohort. The TCR sequencing data were obtained from 45 to 60 patients. According to the study, roughly 100 samples went through TCR sequencing. POLYSOLVER was used to infer Class I HLA alleles from exome data, while LOHHLA was used to detect allele-specific HLA loss. Summary of the overall study and its limitations: Because all patients came from Japan and China, whether the findings apply to Western populations was uncertain. The findings reflected association rather than direct causation, and larger cohorts with long-term follow-up and longitudinal biopsies were considered necessary. The highest top T cell clone frequencies were observed in normal lung, and a progressive decrease in top T cell clone frequencies appeared to occur from AAH through AIS, MIA and invasive adenocarcinoma. KRAS-mutant nodules showed the highest T cell clonality compared with EGFR-mutant or double wild-type lesions. Clonality was highest in normal lung, while later-stage lesions appeared to have lower clonality but higher T cell density and diversity.

TCR beta CDR3 regions were sequenced from DNA using the immunoSEQ hsTCRbeta Kit. Per the original workflow: TCR sequencing data were analysed with the ImmunoSEQ Analyzer. T cell clonality was calculated on productive rearrangements as 1 minus Pielou's evenness. To measure T cell diversity, the inverse Simpson index was applied to productive templates. T cell density was expressed as TCR beta template counts normalized to usable DNA, with usable DNA estimated by amplifying and sequencing housekeeping genes. Two-sided Kruskal-Wallis tests were used to compare TCR metrics between histologic stages. Entries here come from immuneACCESS through TCRdb and include only in-frame sequences with V and J called. Some clones fail to appear in such tables; in the studies checked, an unresolved V gene covers under half of the shortfall, and the cause of the remainder is unknown. V and J calls plus clone size are reproduced from that table; the DNA served to infer D and trimming. Across this sample there are some 9,000 clones, with 75% to 90% seen only once. Roughly 8.7% of the sample is held by the ten biggest clonotypes.

The patients had resection in Japan or China between about 2014 and 2018. Histologic diagnosis of each case was confirmed independently by two lung cancer pathologists on H&E slides. For nucleic acid extraction, premalignant or tumor cells were enriched by macro-dissection following pathologic assessment. The AllPrep DNA/RNA FFPE Kit was used to isolate DNA from FFPE tissue. The trim is 3 bases for V and 5 bases for J, with a gap of 14 bases between the germline ends. The CDR3 sequence holds 15 residues, the cysteine and phenylalanine included. Only CDR3 DNA is held: 45 bases, read in frame from base 1. The germline V gene gives CDR1 as MDHEN and CDR2 as SYDVKM. To note about this clone: Its binding antigen is unknown. Base qualities were left out, and no much larger clone turns up one base away.

This clonotype was sampled from a donor of 70 years or more with lung adenocarcinoma. Sequenced input: FFPE minimally invasive lung adenocarcinoma tissue. The cell subset or site label here, explained by the study, means: micro-invasive lung adenocarcinoma (MIA). The chain couples TRBV28 to TRBJ1-5; there is no confident call for the D gene. The nucleotide sequence is given as TGTGCCAGCAGTTTCCCAGTACTTGGGCATCAGCCCCAGCATTTT. The encoded protein is CASSFPVLGHQPQHF.